This T cell receptor (beta chain) emerged from a study of shared clonotypes between healthy human individuals. Overall study context: The people who gave samples were a couple of women and a few men aged 18 to 49.

The data were produced by immunoSEQ multiplex PCR, yet TCRdb's version contains in-frame clones alone and is incomplete. Of around 530,000 clones in the sample, around 77% were seen once. The study's findings and limits: It was expected that sequencing depth would affect clonotype sharing among donors.

For this clone: The antigen remains undetermined.

The CDR3 covers 14 residues. V dropped 0 bases and J dropped 6 bases, with 9 bases sitting between them. Germline V gene data show CDR1 as LNHDA and CDR2 as SQIVND (reference sequence). The sequenced sample consisted of PBMCs. The clonotype originates from a woman between 40 and 50 years old in good health. Some clones in this sample may be carry-over from other donors' samples. V gene TRBV19 combines with J gene TRBJ1-5, with unresolved D. Here the CDR3 DNA reads TGTGCCAGTAGTATAGATGATTGGGGTCAGCCCCAGCATTTT. As protein: CASSIDDWGQPQHF.